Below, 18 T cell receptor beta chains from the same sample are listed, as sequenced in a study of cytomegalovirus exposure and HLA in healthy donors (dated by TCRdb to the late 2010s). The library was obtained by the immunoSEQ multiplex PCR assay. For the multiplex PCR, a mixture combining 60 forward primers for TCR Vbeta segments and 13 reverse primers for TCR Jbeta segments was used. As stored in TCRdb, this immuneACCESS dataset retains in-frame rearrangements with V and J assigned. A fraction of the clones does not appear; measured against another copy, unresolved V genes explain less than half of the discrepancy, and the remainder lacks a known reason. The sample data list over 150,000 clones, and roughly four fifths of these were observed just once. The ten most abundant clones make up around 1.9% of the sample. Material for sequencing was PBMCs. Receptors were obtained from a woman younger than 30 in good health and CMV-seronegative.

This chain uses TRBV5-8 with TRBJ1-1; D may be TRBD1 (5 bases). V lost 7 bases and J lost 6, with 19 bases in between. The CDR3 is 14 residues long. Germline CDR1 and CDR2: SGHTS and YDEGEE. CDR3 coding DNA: TGTGCCAGCTCAAGGGGAATCGGCTTCCCTGAAGCTTTCTTT. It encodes CASSRGIGFPEAFF.

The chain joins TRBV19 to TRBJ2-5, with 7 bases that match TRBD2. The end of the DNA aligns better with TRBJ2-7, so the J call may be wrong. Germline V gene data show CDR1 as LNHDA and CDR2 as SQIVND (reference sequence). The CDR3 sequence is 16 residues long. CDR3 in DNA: TGTGCCAGTAGACGCCTCGCTAGCGGTAGCTCCTACGAGCAGTACTTC. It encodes CASRRLASGSSYEQYF.

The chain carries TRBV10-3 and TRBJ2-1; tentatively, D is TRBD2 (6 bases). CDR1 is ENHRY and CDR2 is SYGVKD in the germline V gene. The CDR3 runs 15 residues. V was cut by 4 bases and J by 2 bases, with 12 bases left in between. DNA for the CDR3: TGTGCCATCAGTGTACAGGACTACGCCTACAATGAGCAGTTCTTC. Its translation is CAISVQDYAYNEQFF.

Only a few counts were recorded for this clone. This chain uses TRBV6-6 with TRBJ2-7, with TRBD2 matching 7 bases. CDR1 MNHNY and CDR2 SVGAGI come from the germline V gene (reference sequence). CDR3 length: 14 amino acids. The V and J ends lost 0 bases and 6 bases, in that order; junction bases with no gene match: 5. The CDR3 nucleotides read TGTGCCAGCAGTTACTCCGGGGGGTCACGCGAGCAGTACTTC. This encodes CASSYSGGSREQYF.

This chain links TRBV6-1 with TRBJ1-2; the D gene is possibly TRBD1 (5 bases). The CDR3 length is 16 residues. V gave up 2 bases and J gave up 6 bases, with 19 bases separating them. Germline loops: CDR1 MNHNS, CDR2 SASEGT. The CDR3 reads CASSEFVYGAGDGYTF. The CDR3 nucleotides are TGTGCCAGCAGTGAATTTGTGTATGGGGCAGGAGATGGCTACACCTTC.

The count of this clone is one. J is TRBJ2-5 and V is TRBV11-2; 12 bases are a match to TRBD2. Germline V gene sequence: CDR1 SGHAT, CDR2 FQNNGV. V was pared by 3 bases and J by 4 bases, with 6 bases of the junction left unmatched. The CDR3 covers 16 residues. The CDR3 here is CASSFSMGLAGETQYF. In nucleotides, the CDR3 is TGTGCCAGCAGCTTTTCCATGGGACTAGCGGGAGAGACCCAGTACTTC.

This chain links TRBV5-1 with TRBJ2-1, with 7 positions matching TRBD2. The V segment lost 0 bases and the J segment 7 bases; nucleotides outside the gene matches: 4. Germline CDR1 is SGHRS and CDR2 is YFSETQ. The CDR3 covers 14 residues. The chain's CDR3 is CASSLADSGNEQFF. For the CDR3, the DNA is TGCGCCAGCAGCTTGGCGGATAGCGGGAATGAGCAGTTCTTC.

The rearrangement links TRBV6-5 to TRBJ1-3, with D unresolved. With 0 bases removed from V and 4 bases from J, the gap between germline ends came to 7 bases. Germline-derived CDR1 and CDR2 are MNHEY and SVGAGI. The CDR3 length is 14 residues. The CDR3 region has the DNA TGTGCCAGCAGTTACTCCGGCGGAGGAAACACCATATATTTT. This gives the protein CASSYSGGGNTIYF.

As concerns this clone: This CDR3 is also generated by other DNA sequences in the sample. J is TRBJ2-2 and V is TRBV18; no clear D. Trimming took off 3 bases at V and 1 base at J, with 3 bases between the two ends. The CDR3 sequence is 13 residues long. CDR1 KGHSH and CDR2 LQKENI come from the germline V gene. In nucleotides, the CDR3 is TGTGCCAGCTCACCTCGGAACACCGGGGAGCTGTTTTTT. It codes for CASSPRNTGELFF.

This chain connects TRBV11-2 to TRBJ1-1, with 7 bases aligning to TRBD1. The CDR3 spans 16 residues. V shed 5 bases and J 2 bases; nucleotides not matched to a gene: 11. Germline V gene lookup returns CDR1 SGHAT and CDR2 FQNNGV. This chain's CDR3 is CASSPARGGRNTEAFF. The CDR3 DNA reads TGTGCCAGCAGCCCCGCACGAGGGGGCAGAAACACTGAAGCTTTCTTT.

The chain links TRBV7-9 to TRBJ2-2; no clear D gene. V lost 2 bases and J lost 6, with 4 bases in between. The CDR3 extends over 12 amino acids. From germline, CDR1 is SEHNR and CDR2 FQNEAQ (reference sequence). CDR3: CASSLFAGELFF. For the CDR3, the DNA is TGTGCCAGCAGCTTATTCGCCGGGGAGCTGTTTTTT.

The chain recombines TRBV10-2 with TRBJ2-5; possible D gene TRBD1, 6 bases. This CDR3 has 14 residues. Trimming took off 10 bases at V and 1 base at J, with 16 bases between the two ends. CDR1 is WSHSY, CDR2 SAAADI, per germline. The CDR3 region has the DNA TGCGCCACTTCACCCCAGGGGTCCCAAGAGACCCAGTACTTC. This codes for CATSPQGSQETQYF.

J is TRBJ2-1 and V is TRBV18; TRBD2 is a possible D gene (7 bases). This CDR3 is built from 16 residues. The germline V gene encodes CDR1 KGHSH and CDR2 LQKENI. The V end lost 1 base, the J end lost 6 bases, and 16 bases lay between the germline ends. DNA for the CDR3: TGTGCCAGCTCACCACTCCGGGGGGCCACAGGCAATGAGCAGTTCTTC. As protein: CASSPLRGATGNEQFF.

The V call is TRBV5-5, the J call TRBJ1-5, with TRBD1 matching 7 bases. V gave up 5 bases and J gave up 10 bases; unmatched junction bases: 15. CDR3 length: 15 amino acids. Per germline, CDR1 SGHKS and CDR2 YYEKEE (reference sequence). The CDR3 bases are TGTGCCAGCAGTCTGGGGCCGGCAGGGGGAAGCCCCCAGCATTTT. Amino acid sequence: CASSLGPAGGSPQHF. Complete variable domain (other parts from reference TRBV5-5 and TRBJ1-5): DAGVTQSPTHLIKTRGQQVTLRCSPISGHKSVSWYQQVLGQGPQFIFQYYEKEERGRGNFPDRFSARQFPNYSSELNVNALLLGDSALYLCASSLGPAGGSPQHFGDGTRLSIL.

The CDR3 loop is CSGGERSYEQYF. CDR3 in DNA: TGCAGCGGGGGGGAGCGGTCCTACGAGCAGTACTTC. The chain links TRBV29-1 to TRBJ2-7, with D maybe TRBD2 (6 bases). V was trimmed by 7 bases and J by 1 base, leaving 11 bases between them. The CDR3 runs 12 residues. CDR1 is SQVTM and CDR2 is ANQGSEA in the germline V gene.

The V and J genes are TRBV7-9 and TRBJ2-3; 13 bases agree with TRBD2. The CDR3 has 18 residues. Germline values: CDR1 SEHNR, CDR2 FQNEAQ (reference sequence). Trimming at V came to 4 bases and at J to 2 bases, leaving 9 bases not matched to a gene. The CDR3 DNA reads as TGTGCCAGCAGCTCACCCAGACTAGCGGGAGGCCTCACAGATACGCAGTATTTT. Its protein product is CASSSPRLAGGLTDTQYF.

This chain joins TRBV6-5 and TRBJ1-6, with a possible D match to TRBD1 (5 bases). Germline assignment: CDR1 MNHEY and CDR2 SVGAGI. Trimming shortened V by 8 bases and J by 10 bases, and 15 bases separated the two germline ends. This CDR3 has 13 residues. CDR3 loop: CASRRGVESPLHF. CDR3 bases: TGTGCCAGCCGTCGGGGGGTCGAGTCACCCCTCCACTTT.

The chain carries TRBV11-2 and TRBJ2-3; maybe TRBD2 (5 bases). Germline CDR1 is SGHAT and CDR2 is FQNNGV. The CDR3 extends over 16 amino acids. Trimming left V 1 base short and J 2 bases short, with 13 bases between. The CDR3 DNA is TGTGCCAGCAGCTTAGGACTATCATACCACACAGATACGCAGTATTTT. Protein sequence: CASSLGLSYHTDTQYF. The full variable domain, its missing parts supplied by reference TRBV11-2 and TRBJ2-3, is EAGVAQSPRYKIIEKRQSVAFWCNPISGHATLYWYQQILGQGPKLLIQFQNNGVVDDSQLPKDRFSAERLKGVDSTLKIQPAKLEDSAVYLCASSLGLSYHTDTQYFGPGTRLTVL.